This T cell receptor (beta chain) came from a study of T cell repertoires in cytomegalovirus infection. MiXCR was run by TCRdb on the reads, yielding one entry per CDR3 protein. The sample holds roughly 340,000 distinct CDR3 sequences, 25% to 35% seen once. This clonotype showed up just a few times. Antigen specificity is unknown. The receptor comes from a human donor in good health (CMV status not recorded). Some clones in this sample may be carry-over from other donors' samples. Sequenced material: cultured PBMCs, taken from culture after CMV antigen stimulation.

The CDR3 sequence is CSARDSKNTEAFF. CDR3 nucleotide sequence: TGCAGTGCTAGAGATTCGAAGAACACTGAAGCTTTCTTT. The chain links TRBV20-1 to TRBJ1-1; unclear D gene. Per the germline V gene, CDR1 is DFQATT and CDR2 is SNEGSKA (reference sequence). V was shortened by 0 bases and J by 1 base, with 6 bases between the two germline ends. The CDR3 sequence is 13 residues long.